Shown below are 14 T cell receptor beta chains from a single sample sequenced in a study of cytomegalovirus exposure and HLA in healthy donors. 13 Jbeta primers and 60 Vbeta primers were used for the PCR. Clones were sequenced by immunoSEQ multiplex PCR, and TCRdb holds only the in-frame ones, with some missing. Among about 93,000 clones listed, approximately 64% were seen once. The sample comprised PBMCs. All receptors derive from a boy younger than 18 in good health and CMV-seropositive.

V usage is TRBV7-8 and J usage is TRBJ2-3; no clear D. Trimming shortened V by 1 base and J by 1 base, and 6 bases separated the two germline ends. In germline, CDR1 is SGHVS, CDR2 FQNEAQ. This CDR3 is built from 14 residues. CDR3 region: CASSLDRGTDTQYF. The CDR3 DNA reads TGTGCCAGCAGCTTAGATCGTGGCACAGATACGCAGTATTTT.

This chain connects TRBV7-9 to TRBJ2-3; D call uncertain. The CDR3 spans 14 residues. Germline values: CDR1 SEHNR, CDR2 FQNEAQ (reference sequence). The V and J ends lost 5 bases and 4 bases respectively, with 13 bases between them. The CDR3 nucleotides read TGTGCCAGCAGCCCCGACGTTAGCCCAGATACGCAGTATTTT. Translating gives CASSPDVSPDTQYF.

This chain uses TRBV6-5 with TRBJ1-5, with 7 bases identical to TRBD1. With V trimmed by 8 bases and J by 6 bases, 10 bases remained unmatched. The CDR3 totals 14 residues. CDR1 and CDR2 from the germline V gene are MNHEY and SVGAGI. DNA for the CDR3: TGTGCCAGCGGTCAGGGGGTTGGCGTTCAGCCCCAGCATTTT. This codes for CASGQGVGVQPQHF.

This clone was seen more than once but under ten times. The chain joins TRBV5-6 to TRBJ1-1, with 10 bases aligning to TRBD1. V was pared by 0 bases and J by 6 bases, with 5 bases of the junction left unmatched. This CDR3 has 15 residues. Germline-derived CDR1 and CDR2 are SGHDT and YYEEEE. CDR3 sequence: CASSLDPGTGAEAFF. The CDR3 nucleotides are TGTGCCAGCAGCTTGGACCCCGGGACAGGGGCTGAAGCTTTCTTT.

The V gene is TRBV9, the J gene TRBJ1-1; D is possibly TRBD1 (6 bases). With 0 bases removed from V and 2 bases from J, the gap between germline ends came to 11 bases. The CDR3 has 15 residues. Germline CDR1 is SGDLS and CDR2 is YYNGEE. The CDR3 region is CASSVGAGVNTEAFF. The CDR3 region has the DNA TGTGCCAGCAGCGTAGGAGCAGGGGTAAACACTGAAGCTTTCTTT.

The chain links TRBV7-8 to TRBJ1-4; the match to TRBD1 covers 9 bases. The CDR3 extends over 19 amino acids. Germline-derived CDR1 and CDR2 are SGHVS and FQNEAQ. V lost 5 bases, J lost 7 bases, and 20 bases stayed unmatched. CDR3 sequence reads: CASSPIVGTGLIRREKLFF. DNA of the CDR3: TGTGCCAGCAGCCCTATAGTCGGGACAGGGTTGATTCGCCGTGAAAAACTGTTTTTT.

The V gene is TRBV13, the J gene TRBJ2-3; 11 bases are shared with TRBD2. After removal of 4 bases from V and 6 bases from J, the junction contained 9 bases not matched to a gene. Germline V lookup: CDR1 PRHDT, CDR2 FYEKMQ (reference sequence). The CDR3 runs to 16 residues. The DNA for the CDR3 is TGTGCCAGCAGCTCCCTGACTAGCGGGGAGCTGGATACGCAGTATTTT. Its translation is CASSSLTSGELDTQYF.

The CDR3 DNA reads TGTGCCAGCAGCTTTGGGGGGAGCGAGACTGAAGCTTTCTTT. The encoded protein is CASSFGGSETEAFF. The rearrangement links TRBV5-4 to TRBJ1-1; D possibly corresponds to TRBD1 (5 bases). This CDR3 region has 14 residues. Germline assignment: CDR1 SGHNT and CDR2 YYREEE (reference sequence). Trimming took off 2 bases at V and 5 bases at J, with 13 bases between the two ends.

This clone has only one observation. J is TRBJ2-4 and V is TRBV5-1; 10 nucleotides line up with TRBD2. CDR1 is SGHRS, CDR2 YFSETQ, per germline. V dropped 4 bases and J dropped 7; count of bases not matched to a gene: 11. CDR3 size: 16 residues. In nucleotides, the CDR3 is TGCGCCAGCAGCCGGGAGGCTAGCGGGGGCGGGAACATTCAGTACTTC. Translating it yields CASSREASGGGNIQYF.

The genes are TRBV30 and TRBJ1-1; the D is unclear. CDR1 and CDR2 (germline): GTSNPN, SVGIG (reference sequence). V lost 1 base and J lost 1, with 10 bases in between. This CDR3 contains 14 residues. CDR3 DNA: TGTGCCTGGAGTGGGGCGGGGAGGAACACTGAAGCTTTCTTT. Protein: CAWSGAGRNTEAFF.

The chain couples TRBV5-1 to TRBJ1-1, with D possibly matching TRBD1 (5 bases). CDR1 and CDR2 from the germline V gene are SGHRS and YFSETQ. The CDR3 is 12 residues long. Deletions cut 4 bases from V and 7 bases from J, with 11 bases between. Written as DNA, the CDR3 is TGCGCCAGCAGCCTCTCCACAGGTGAAGCTTTCTTT. Translated: CASSLSTGEAFF.

The chain uses TRBV6-5 and TRBJ2-1; D gene ambiguous. This CDR3 is built from 16 residues. V lost 2 bases, J lost 0 bases, and 11 bases lay in between. The germline CDR1 and CDR2 sequences are MNHEY and SVGAGI. The CDR3 loop reads CASSYDRGNSYNEQFF. The DNA for the CDR3 is TGTGCCAGCAGTTACGATAGAGGAAACTCCTACAATGAGCAGTTCTTC.

The chain combines TRBV15 with TRBJ2-7; the match to TRBD1 covers 10 bases. The germline V gene has CDR1 LNHNV and CDR2 YYDKDF (reference sequence). The ends lost 1 base at V and 4 bases at J; junction bases unmatched: 1. The CDR3 length is 14 residues. CDR3 DNA sequence: TGTGCCACCAGCAGAGGGACAGGGGGGTACGAGCAGTACTTC. Amino acid sequence: CATSRGTGGYEQYF.

This clone appeared once. The chain joins TRBV7-3 to TRBJ2-2; 13 bases align to TRBD2. The germline CDR1 and CDR2 sequences are SGHTA and FQGTGA. Unmatched junction bases numbered 3, after V lost 5 bases and J lost 6 bases. This CDR3 is 15 amino acids long. The CDR3 coding sequence is TGTGCCAGCAGCCCCGGACTAGCGGGAGCCGGGGAGCTGTTTTTT. It translates to CASSPGLAGAGELFF.